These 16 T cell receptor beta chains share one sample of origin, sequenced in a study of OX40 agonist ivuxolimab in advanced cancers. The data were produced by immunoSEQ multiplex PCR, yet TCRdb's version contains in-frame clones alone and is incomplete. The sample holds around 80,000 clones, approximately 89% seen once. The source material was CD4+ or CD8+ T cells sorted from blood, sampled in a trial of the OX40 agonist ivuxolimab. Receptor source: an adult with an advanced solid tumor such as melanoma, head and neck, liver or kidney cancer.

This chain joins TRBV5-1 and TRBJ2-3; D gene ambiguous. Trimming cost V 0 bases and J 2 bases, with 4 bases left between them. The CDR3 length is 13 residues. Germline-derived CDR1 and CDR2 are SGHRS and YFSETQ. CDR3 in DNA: TGCGCCAGCAGCTTGGGACCCACAGATACGCAGTATTTT. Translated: CASSLGPTDTQYF. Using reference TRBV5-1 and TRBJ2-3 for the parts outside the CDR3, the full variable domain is KAGVTQTPRYLIKTRGQQVTLSCSPISGHRSVSWYQQTPGQGLQFLFEYFSETQRNKGNFPGRFSGRQFSNSRSEMNVSTLELGDSALYLCASSLGPTDTQYFGPGTRLTVL.

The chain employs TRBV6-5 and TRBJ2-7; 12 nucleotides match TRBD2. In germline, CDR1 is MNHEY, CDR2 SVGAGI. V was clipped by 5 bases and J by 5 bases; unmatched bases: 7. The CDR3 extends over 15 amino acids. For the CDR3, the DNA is TGTGCCAGCAGTGTCTGGACTAGCGGGACCCACGAGCAGTACTTC. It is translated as CASSVWTSGTHEQYF.

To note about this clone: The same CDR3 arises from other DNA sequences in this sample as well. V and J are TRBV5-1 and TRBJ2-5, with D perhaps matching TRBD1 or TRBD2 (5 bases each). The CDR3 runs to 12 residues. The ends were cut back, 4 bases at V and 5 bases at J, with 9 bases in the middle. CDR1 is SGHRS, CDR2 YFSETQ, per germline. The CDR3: CASSEGWETQYF. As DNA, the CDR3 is TGCGCCAGCAGCGAGGGGTGGGAGACCCAGTACTTC.

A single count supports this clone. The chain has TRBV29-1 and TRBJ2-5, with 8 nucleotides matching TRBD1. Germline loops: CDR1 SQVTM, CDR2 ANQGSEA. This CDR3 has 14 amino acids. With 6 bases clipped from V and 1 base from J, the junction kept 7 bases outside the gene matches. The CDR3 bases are TGCAGCGTCGGGGCAGGGGGCTTCCAAGAGACCCAGTACTTC. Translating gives CSVGAGGFQETQYF.

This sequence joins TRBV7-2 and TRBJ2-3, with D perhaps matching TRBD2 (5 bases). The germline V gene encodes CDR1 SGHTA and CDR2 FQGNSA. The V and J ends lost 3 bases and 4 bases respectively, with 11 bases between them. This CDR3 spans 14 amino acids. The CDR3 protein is CASSFGSGSDTQYF. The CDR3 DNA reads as TGTGCCAGCAGCTTCGGCTCGGGGTCAGATACGCAGTATTTT.

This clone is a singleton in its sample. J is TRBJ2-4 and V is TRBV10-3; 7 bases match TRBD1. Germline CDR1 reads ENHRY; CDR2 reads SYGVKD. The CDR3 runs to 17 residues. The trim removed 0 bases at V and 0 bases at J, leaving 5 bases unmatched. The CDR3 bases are TGTGCCATCAGTGAGTCTCGGGCAGGGGGAGCCAAAAACATTCAGTACTTC. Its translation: CAISESRAGGAKNIQYF.

The CDR3 bases are TGCGCCAGCAGCCCGACCGGTTGGACAGGGATATACAATGAGCAGTTCTTC. Its protein product is CASSPTGWTGIYNEQFF. This rearrangement joins TRBV5-1 to TRBJ2-1; 8 bases align to TRBD1. Per germline, CDR1 SGHRS and CDR2 YFSETQ. The CDR3 length is 17 residues. The ends lost 4 bases at V and 4 bases at J; junction bases unmatched: 13.

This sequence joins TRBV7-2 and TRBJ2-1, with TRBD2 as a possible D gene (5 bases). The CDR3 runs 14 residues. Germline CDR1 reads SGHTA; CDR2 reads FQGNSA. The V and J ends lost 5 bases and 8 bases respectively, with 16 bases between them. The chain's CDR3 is CASSPSFRSDEQFF. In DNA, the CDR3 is TGTGCCAGCAGCCCTAGCTTTAGGTCGGATGAGCAGTTCTTC.

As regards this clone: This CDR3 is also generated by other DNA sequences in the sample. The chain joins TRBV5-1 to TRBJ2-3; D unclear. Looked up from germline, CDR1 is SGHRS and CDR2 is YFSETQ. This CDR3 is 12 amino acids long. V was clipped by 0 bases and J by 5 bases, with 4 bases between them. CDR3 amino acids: CASSLVGDTQYF. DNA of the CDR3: TGCGCCAGCAGCTTGGTTGGAGATACGCAGTATTTT.

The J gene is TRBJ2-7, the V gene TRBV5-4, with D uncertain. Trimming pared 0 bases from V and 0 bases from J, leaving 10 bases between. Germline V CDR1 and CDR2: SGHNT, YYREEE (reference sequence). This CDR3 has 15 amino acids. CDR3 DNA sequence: TGTGCCAGCAGCTTGGTGGACCGTATCTCCTACGAGCAGTACTTC. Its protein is CASSLVDRISYEQYF.

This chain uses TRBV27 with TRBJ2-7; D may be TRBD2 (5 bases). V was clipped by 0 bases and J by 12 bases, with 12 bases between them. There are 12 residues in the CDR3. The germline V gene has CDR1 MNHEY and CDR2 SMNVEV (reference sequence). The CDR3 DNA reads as TGTGCCAGCAGTTTATCGACGGGGTTACTGTACTTC. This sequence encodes CASSLSTGLLYF.

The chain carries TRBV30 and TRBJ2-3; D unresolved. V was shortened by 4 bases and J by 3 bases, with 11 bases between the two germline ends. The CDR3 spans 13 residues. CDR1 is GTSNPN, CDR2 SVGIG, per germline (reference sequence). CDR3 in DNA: TGTGCCTGGAAACAAATGGGGACAGATACGCAGTATTTT. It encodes CAWKQMGTDTQYF.

CDR3 sequence: CASSSPGGGTPYEQYF. The CDR3 DNA follows: TGTGCCAGCAGCTCGCCCGGCGGGGGGACACCCTACGAGCAGTACTTC. The chain uses TRBV13 and TRBJ2-7; 8 bases line up with TRBD2. The CDR3 length is 16 residues. From germline, CDR1 is PRHDT and CDR2 FYEKMQ (reference sequence). V was clipped by 4 bases and J by 2 bases; unmatched bases: 10.

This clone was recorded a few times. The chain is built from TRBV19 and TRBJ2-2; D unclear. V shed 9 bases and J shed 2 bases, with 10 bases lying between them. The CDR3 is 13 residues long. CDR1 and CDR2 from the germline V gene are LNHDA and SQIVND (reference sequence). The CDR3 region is CASRYSNTGELFF. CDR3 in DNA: TGTGCCAGCCGCTACAGTAACACCGGGGAGCTGTTTTTT.

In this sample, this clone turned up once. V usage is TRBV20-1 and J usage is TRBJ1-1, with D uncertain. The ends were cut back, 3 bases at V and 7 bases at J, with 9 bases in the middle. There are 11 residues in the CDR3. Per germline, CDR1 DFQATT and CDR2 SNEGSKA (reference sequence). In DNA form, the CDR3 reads TGCAGTGCTAGCAGGTCGGGTGAAGCTTTCTTT. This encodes CSASRSGEAFF.

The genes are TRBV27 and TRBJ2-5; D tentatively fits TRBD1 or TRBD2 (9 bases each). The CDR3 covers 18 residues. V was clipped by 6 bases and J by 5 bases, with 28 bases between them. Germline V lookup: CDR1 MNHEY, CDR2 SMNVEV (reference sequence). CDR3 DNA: TGTGCCAGCAGAAAGGACAGGGGATTAGCGGGAGTTGCGGAGACCCAGTACTTC. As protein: CASRKDRGLAGVAETQYF.